One and the same sample provided the 2 T cell receptor beta chains below, sequenced in a study of metastatic and nonmetastatic thyroid tumors. TCRdb recomputed clones from the PCR reads via MiXCR. The table shows around 17,000 clones, with approximately 12% occurring only once. Patients were all untreated before their thyroid surgery. The sequenced sample was tumor tissue. These receptors originate from a female donor with papillary thyroid cancer or a benign thyroid nodule (not recorded which). Some clones in this sample may be carry-over from other donors' samples.

This clone was seen ten or more times. The V and J genes are TRBV2 and TRBJ1-2, with TRBD1 identical over 8 bases. V gave up 8 bases and J gave up 8 bases; unmatched junction bases: 10. Germline V gene sequence: CDR1 SNHLY, CDR2 FYNNEI. The CDR3 consists of 13 residues. The CDR3 DNA follows: TGTGCCAGCCGGGAGCTTACAGGGGGGGGCTACACCTTC. This translates into CASRELTGGGYTF.

This clone is classed as medium-sized. This chain connects TRBV6-5 to TRBJ2-7; 9 positions match TRBD1. This CDR3 has 15 residues. The V gene's germline CDR1 is MNHEY and CDR2 SVGAGI. The junction had 6 bases not matched to a gene; V was cut back by 0 bases and J by 6 bases. The CDR3 here is CASSYSGQGGGEQYF. In DNA, the CDR3 is TGTGCCAGCAGTTACTCGGGACAGGGAGGCGGCGAGCAGTACTTC.